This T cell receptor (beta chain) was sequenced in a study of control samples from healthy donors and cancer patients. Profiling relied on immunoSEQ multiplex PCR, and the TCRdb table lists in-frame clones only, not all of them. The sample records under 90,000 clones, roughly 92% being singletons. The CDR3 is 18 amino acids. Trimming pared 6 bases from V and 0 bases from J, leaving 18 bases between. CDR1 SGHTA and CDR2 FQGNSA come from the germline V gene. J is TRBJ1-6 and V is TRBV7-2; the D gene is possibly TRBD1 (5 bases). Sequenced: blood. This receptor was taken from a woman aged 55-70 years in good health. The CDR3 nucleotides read TGTGCCAGCAGTTCAGACCGGGACCGAAGCTCCTATAATTCACCCCTCCACTTT. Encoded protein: CASSSDRDRSSYNSPLHF.